This passage covers 15 T cell receptor beta chains from one sample sequenced in a study of human T cells and chemical hapten exposure. TCRdb reanalysed the RACE reads using MiXCR and keeps one entry per CDR3 protein. The sample includes tens of thousands of distinct CDR3 sequences, roughly 12% of them seen just once. Time point in this sample: pre-sensitization, week 0. The treatment was: therapeutic diphenylcyclopropenone sensitization with weekly scalp DPC. Unfractionated whole blood yielded total RNA. This sample comprised whole blood, obtained in connection with sensitization to the hapten diphenylcyclopropenone (DPC). These receptors all stem from a woman in her thirties or forties with alopecia areata. Some clones in this sample may be carry-over from other donors' samples.

The sample holds a few counts of this clonotype. The chain joins TRBV3-1 to TRBJ2-2, with no clear D. The V gene lost 6 bases and the J gene lost 0 bases, with 11 bases spanning the gap. CDR1 LGHDT and CDR2 YNNKEL come from the germline V gene (reference sequence). The CDR3 runs 15 residues. CDR3 region: CASRSGPSNTGELFF. DNA for the CDR3: TGTGCCAGCAGGTCCGGTCCTTCGAACACCGGGGAGCTGTTTTTT.

The chain recombines TRBV20-1 with TRBJ2-7; 11 positions match TRBD1. The CDR3 runs to 15 residues. V was pared by 0 bases and J by 7 bases, with 8 bases of the junction left unmatched. The germline CDR1 and CDR2 sequences are DFQATT and SNEGSKA (reference sequence). The CDR3 DNA is TGCAGTGCTAGAGATGTCGGACAGGGGGCGTCTGAGCAGTACTTC. This translates into CSARDVGQGASEQYF.

This clonotype was picked up a small number of times. The V gene is TRBV6-5, the J gene TRBJ2-7, with 9 positions matching TRBD2. CDR3 size: 15 residues. From germline, CDR1 is MNHEY and CDR2 SVGAGI. V was clipped by 0 bases and J by 2 bases; unmatched bases: 2. In DNA form, the CDR3 reads TGTGCCAGCAGTTACTCACTAGCGGGTGCCTACGAGCAGTACTTC. Protein product: CASSYSLAGAYEQYF.

The sample holds a few counts of this clonotype. The CDR3 bases are TGCAGCGTTGTCGGACTAGCGGGAGATGAGCAGTTCTTC. Translated: CSVVGLAGDEQFF. The gene calls are TRBV29-1 and TRBJ2-1; 13 bases match TRBD2. Germline CDR1 and CDR2: SQVTM and ANQGSEA. The CDR3 loop spans 13 amino acids. Trimming at V came to 4 bases and at J to 8 bases, leaving 2 bases not matched to a gene.

In the case of this clonotype: One end of the junction does not line up with germline, which may come from a read error. CDR3 sequence: CASSPGGNTGELSF. CDR3 sequence (DNA): TGTGCCAGCAGCCCAGGGGGCAACACCGGGGAGCTGTCTTTT. The chain is built from TRBV11-3 and TRBJ2-2; 8 bases map to TRBD1. The CDR3 length is 14 residues. Germline-derived CDR1 and CDR2 are SGHNT and YENEEA. The full variable domain, with the rest looked up from reference TRBV11-3 and TRBJ2-2, is EAGVVQSPRYKIIEKKQPVAFWCNPISGHNTLYWYLQNLGQGPELLIRYENEEAVDDSQLPKDRFSAERLKGVDSTLKIQPAELGDSAVYLCASSPGGNTGELSFGEGSRLTVL.

The rearrangement joins TRBV19 to TRBJ2-5; the D gene is possibly TRBD2 (5 bases). The CDR3 is made up of 13 amino acids. Trimming cost V 5 bases and J 9 bases, with 16 bases left between them. The germline V gene encodes CDR1 LNHDA and CDR2 SQIVND (reference sequence). CDR3 in amino acids: CASSPGPPGAQYF. The CDR3, as DNA: TGTGCCAGTAGTCCAGGCCCCCCCGGGGCCCAGTACTTC.

This clonotype was counted many times. This chain joins TRBV7-2 and TRBJ2-3; 11 nucleotides match TRBD2. Germline assignment: CDR1 SGHTA and CDR2 FQGNSA. The trim removed 4 bases at V and 3 bases at J, leaving 3 bases unmatched. The CDR3 is 15 amino acids. Here the CDR3 reads CASSSRTSGTDTQYF. DNA of the CDR3: TGTGCCAGCAGCTCACGGACTAGCGGGACAGATACGCAGTATTTT.

The sample holds a few counts of this clonotype. The V call is TRBV28, the J call TRBJ2-3; 8 positions match TRBD1. This CDR3 is built from 16 residues. With V trimmed by 6 bases and J by 3 bases, 11 bases remained unmatched. Germline CDR1 is MDHEN and CDR2 is SYDVKM. The CDR3 nucleotides are TGTGCCAGCAGGATCAATCAGGGGGCGCGGACAGATACGCAGTATTTT. Its protein is CASRINQGARTDTQYF.

The gene calls are TRBV27 and TRBJ1-4; no definite D call. Germline-derived CDR1 and CDR2 are MNHEY and SMNVEV (reference sequence). The germline V and J ends were trimmed by 2 bases and 8 bases, with 9 bases remaining between them. The CDR3 consists of 13 residues. The CDR3 DNA sequence: TGTGCCAGCAGTTTAGAGGGCGCAGAAAAACTGTTTTTT. As protein: CASSLEGAEKLFF.

In its sample, this clonotype was seen many times. V is TRBV7-2 and J is TRBJ2-7; D perhaps matches TRBD2 (5 bases). CDR1 SGHTA and CDR2 FQGNSA come from the germline V gene. The CDR3 has 15 amino acids. Trimming took off 2 bases at V and 3 bases at J, with 14 bases between the two ends. CDR3 protein: CASSLISGRNYEQYF. CDR3 sequence (DNA): TGTGCCAGCAGCTTAATATCGGGGAGAAACTACGAGCAGTACTTC.

Written as DNA, the CDR3 is TGTGCCAGCAGCCCCCGGGCGGGGTCGGATTCACCCCTCCACTTT. It encodes CASSPRAGSDSPLHF. This chain joins TRBV11-2 and TRBJ1-6; D gene unclear. The V gene's germline CDR1 is SGHAT and CDR2 FQNNGV. The CDR3 consists of 15 residues. The V end lost 5 bases, the J end lost 8 bases, and 16 bases lay between the germline ends.

This clonotype was found many times. The chain is built from TRBV7-9 and TRBJ2-7, with 7 nucleotides matching TRBD1. Unmatched junction bases numbered 7, after V lost 3 bases and J lost 2 bases. The CDR3 spans 15 residues. Germline CDR1 and CDR2: SEHNR and FQNEAQ (reference sequence). The CDR3: CASSLFRDRTYEQYF. The CDR3 nucleotides are TGTGCCAGCAGCTTGTTCCGGGACAGAACCTACGAGCAGTACTTC.

This clonotype was detected many times. The genes are TRBV6-2 or TRBV6-3 and TRBJ1-3; no reliable D call. Looked up from germline, CDR1 is MNHEY and CDR2 is SVGEGT. The germline V and J ends were trimmed by 4 bases and 2 bases, with 3 bases remaining between them. CDR3 size: 12 residues. CDR3 sequence: CASSSTGNTIYF. The CDR3, as DNA: TGTGCCAGCAGTTCGACTGGAAACACCATATATTTT.

This clonotype was observed many times. The V call is TRBV7-6, the J call TRBJ1-1; D is unresolved. Trimming left V 3 bases short and J 4 bases short, with 9 bases between. Germline-derived CDR1 and CDR2 are SGHVS and FNYEAQ. There are 13 residues in the CDR3. This CDR3 reads CASSFSEGTEAFF. The CDR3 DNA sequence: TGTGCCAGCAGCTTCTCCGAGGGCACTGAAGCTTTCTTT.

The chain employs TRBV7-9 and TRBJ2-7; 7 positions match TRBD2. The CDR3 runs 15 residues. Germline V gene lookup returns CDR1 SEHNR and CDR2 FQNEAQ (reference sequence). Trimming cost V 0 bases and J 7 bases; bases outside gene matches: 9. CDR3 in DNA: TGTGCCAGCAGCTTAGCGACGGGAGGTTTGGGAGAGCAGTACTTC. The encoded protein is CASSLATGGLGEQYF.